This TCR beta chain was recovered during a study of cytomegalovirus exposure and HLA in healthy donors. Study-level information: There were tens of millions of unique TCRs (from HLA-typed donors) in an early data release. Study outcomes and limitations: Earlier analysis looked at TCR beta V segments, and most were productive about 90% or about 30% of the time. TCR beta sequences reportedly predicted the HLA-A and HLA-B alleles of most subjects accurately. An analysis was carried out later, and it reportedly showed fewer N-insertions in an Asian-associated ancestry cluster than the roughly 670-donor mean.

The PCR employed 60 Vbeta primers together with 13 Jbeta primers. Sequencing used immunoSEQ multiplex PCR; TCRdb keeps in-frame clones, though not all of them. Of over 100,000 clones in the sample, roughly 66% were seen once. Germline V lookup: CDR1 SGHNT, CDR2 YYREEE (reference sequence). CDR3 length equals 13 residues. Trimming left V 4 bases short and J 5 bases short, with 10 bases between. About this clone: Its specificity is unknown.

The sample consisted of PBMCs. The rearrangement uses TRBV5-4 and TRBJ2-4; possible D gene TRBD1, 5 bases. This TCR was recovered from a man in his late teens or twenties in good health and CMV-seronegative. The DNA of the CDR3 is TGTGCCAGCAGCCCAGGGTTCCAAAACATTCAGTACTTC. This translates into CASSPGFQNIQYF.